What follows are 15 T cell receptor beta chains derived from one specimen sequenced in a study of blood T cell repertoires in COVID-19. Sequencing was performed with immunoSEQ multiplex PCR; in TCRdb, only in-frame clones are kept and a portion is missing. The sample lists about 190,000 clones, approximately 84% occurring once. Source material: PBMCs or T cells enriched from blood (not recorded which). The receptors were gathered from a young woman who had recovered from COVID-19.

This clone was detected many times. The gene calls are TRBV2 and TRBJ2-1, with 7 bases identical to TRBD1. CDR1 and CDR2 (germline): SNHLY, FYNNEI. Germline trimming cut 8 bases from V and 0 bases from J; bases unmatched to any gene: 7. CDR3 length: 15 residues. CDR3 in amino acids: CASRRGTASYNEQFF. The CDR3 DNA sequence: TGTGCCAGCCGGAGAGGGACAGCCTCCTACAATGAGCAGTTCTTC.

The chain joins TRBV2 to TRBJ2-2; D is possibly TRBD2 (6 bases). V was trimmed by 8 bases and J by 6 bases, leaving 16 bases between them. Germline assignment: CDR1 SNHLY and CDR2 FYNNEI. The CDR3 runs to 14 residues. The CDR3 DNA follows: TGTGCCAGCTGGATGCCGGGAGCCGCCGGGGAGCTGTTTTTT. Translation gives CASWMPGAAGELFF.

V and J are TRBV6-5 and TRBJ2-2; possible D gene TRBD2, 7 bases. The V gene's germline CDR1 is MNHEY and CDR2 SVGAGI. This CDR3 comprises 15 residues. Deletions cut 7 bases from V and 5 bases from J, with 17 bases between. CDR3 in DNA: TGTGCCAGCATCAAGGTGGGGGGGCATACCGGGGAGCTGTTTTTT. Translation: CASIKVGGHTGELFF.

The chain joins TRBV14 to TRBJ2-7, with TRBD1 matching 9 bases. Germline V lookup: CDR1 SGHDN, CDR2 FVKESK. The CDR3 loop spans 18 amino acids. J gave up 3 bases and V 1 base, and 13 bases lay outside the gene matches. The CDR3 coding sequence is TGTGCCAGCAGCCAAGCCTACAGGGGGCGAGCGGGGCACTACGAGCAGTACTTC. It translates to CASSQAYRGRAGHYEQYF. Supplemented by reference TRBV14 and TRBJ2-7, the full variable domain reads EAGVTQFPSHSVIEKGQTVTLRCDPISGHDNLYWYRRVMGKEIKFLLHFVKESKQDESGMPNNRFLAERTGGTYSTLKVQPAELEDSGVYFCASSQAYRGRAGHYEQYFGPGTRLTVT.

The sample holds one count of this clone. This chain links TRBV28 with TRBJ2-7, with TRBD1 as a possible D gene (6 bases). CDR3 length equals 15 residues. The V gene's germline CDR1 is MDHEN and CDR2 SYDVKM. Trimming pared 5 bases from V and 5 bases from J, leaving 19 bases between. The CDR3 reads CASSHPVQGSHEQYV. Written as DNA, the CDR3 is TGTGCCAGCAGTCATCCCGTACAGGGTAGCCACGAGCAGTACGTC.

The chain has TRBV3-1 (or the pseudogene TRBV3-2) and TRBJ2-1; 13 positions agree with TRBD2. Germline CDR1 and CDR2: LGHDT and YNNKEL (reference sequence). This CDR3 is built from 16 residues. The ends lost 6 bases at V and 6 bases at J; junction bases unmatched: 8. The CDR3 protein is CASSRTSGGQVNEQFF. CDR3 in DNA: TGTGCCAGCAGTAGGACTAGCGGGGGTCAGGTCAATGAGCAGTTCTTC.

The chain recombines TRBV9 with TRBJ1-1; D call uncertain. There are 14 residues in the CDR3. V was pared by 4 bases and J by 2 bases, with 12 bases between. In germline, CDR1 is SGDLS, CDR2 YYNGEE. CDR3 region: CASSPRDLNTEAFF. The CDR3 DNA follows: TGTGCCAGCAGCCCCCGAGACTTAAACACTGAAGCTTTCTTT.

The chain links TRBV18 to TRBJ2-7, with a weak D call TRBD2 (6 bases). V dropped 0 bases and J dropped 2 bases, with 11 bases sitting between them. The CDR3 extends over 15 amino acids. The germline V gene encodes CDR1 KGHSH and CDR2 LQKENI. DNA of the CDR3: TGTGCCAGCTCACCACCGCTTAGCGGACCCTACGAGCAGTACTTC. Its protein is CASSPPLSGPYEQYF.

The V and J genes are TRBV9 and TRBJ1-1, with 7 bases identical to TRBD1. The V gene end was trimmed by 4 bases and the J gene end by 1 base; junction bases not matched to a gene: 4. Germline-derived CDR1 and CDR2 are SGDLS and YYNGEE. The CDR3 has 14 amino acids. The CDR3 region is CASSPGTANTEAFF. CDR3 nucleotide sequence: TGTGCCAGCAGCCCAGGGACAGCGAACACTGAAGCTTTCTTT.

The V call is TRBV10-2, the J call TRBJ1-2; 9 nucleotides match TRBD1. CDR3 length: 14 residues. The germline gives CDR1 WSHSY, CDR2 SAAADI. With 8 bases clipped from V and 8 bases from J, the junction kept 12 bases outside the gene matches. The CDR3 is CASQTGGTVPGYTF. The CDR3 DNA sequence: TGCGCCAGCCAGACAGGGGGGACCGTTCCGGGCTACACCTTC.

The chain uses TRBV27 and TRBJ1-6; 8 nucleotides match TRBD1. Germline loops: CDR1 MNHEY, CDR2 SMNVEV (reference sequence). Trimming at V came to 0 bases and at J to 0 bases, leaving 10 bases not matched to a gene. This CDR3 comprises 20 residues. DNA of the CDR3: TGTGCCAGCAGTTTATCTAGGGACAGGCGGACCTCCTCCTATAATTCACCCCTCCACTTT. It translates to CASSLSRDRRTSSYNSPLHF.

The genes are TRBV27 and TRBJ2-7, with TRBD1 identical over 7 bases. The CDR3 extends over 18 amino acids. CDR1 and CDR2 from the germline V gene are MNHEY and SMNVEV (reference sequence). Trimming removed 5 bases from V and 0 bases from J; junction bases left unmatched: 16. CDR3 DNA: TGTGCCAGCAGTGCTATATCCCCACCCAGGGGGAACTCCTACGAGCAGTACTTC. Residues: CASSAISPPRGNSYEQYF.

This rearrangement joins TRBV28 to TRBJ2-1, with 9 bases matching TRBD1. The V gene's germline CDR1 is MDHEN and CDR2 SYDVKM. The CDR3 loop spans 18 amino acids. V gave up 3 bases and J gave up 2 bases; unmatched junction bases: 11. In DNA, the CDR3 is TGTGCCAGCAGTTTGAGGGGACAGGGCGCTACCGCCTACAATGAGCAGTTCTTC. It codes for CASSLRGQGATAYNEQFF.

The genes are TRBV27 and TRBJ2-5, with a tentative D call TRBD2 (7 bases). The CDR3 loop spans 16 amino acids. Germline V CDR1 and CDR2: MNHEY, SMNVEV (reference sequence). V was trimmed by 6 bases and J by 5 bases, leaving 22 bases between them. CDR3 DNA: TGTGCCAGCAGGTTAGTGGGGGGGCGAGCCGAGGAGACCCAGTACTTC. Residues: CASRLVGGRAEETQYF.

This clone turned up a few times. The V gene is TRBV28, the J gene TRBJ1-2, with a possible D match to TRBD1 (5 bases). Per the germline V gene, CDR1 is MDHEN and CDR2 is SYDVKM. Trimming removed 7 bases from V and 7 bases from J, with 13 bases in between. CDR3 length: 12 residues. Here the CDR3 DNA reads TGTGCCAGCACCCCTACAGGTTCTGGCTACACCTTC. Translated, it gives CASTPTGSGYTF.